The present entry profiles one T cell receptor beta chain with its context. The record originates from a study of blood T cell repertoires in COVID-19. Study-level information: The analysed material was cDNA or gDNA that came from T cells, B-cell-depleted T cells, or PBMCs.

V lost 1 base, J lost 4 bases, and 8 bases stayed unmatched. CDR1 is MGHRA and CDR2 is YSYEKL in the germline V gene. CDR3 length equals 17 residues. Original processing notes: Reference gene primer amplification gave estimated nucleated cell counts. Data came from immunoSEQ multiplex PCR; TCRdb stores just in-frame clones and leaves some out. That table furnishes V, J and clone size, whereas the DNA furnished D and trimming. The sample lists about 210,000 clones; approximately 91% were seen once. Sequenced: peripheral blood. The chain employs TRBV4-1 and TRBJ2-5; 11 bases map to TRBD1. The sequence derives from a man aged 35 to 55 with acute or convalescent COVID-19. The CDR3 spells CASSQGARTGGVETQYF. CDR3 sequence (DNA): TGCGCCAGCAGCCAAGGAGCCCGGACAGGGGGCGTAGAGACCCAGTACTTC.